These 18 T cell receptor beta chains originate from one sample sequenced in a study of shared clonotypes between healthy human individuals. Repertoires were generated with immunoSEQ multiplex PCR, while TCRdb's copy carries only in-frame clones and drops some. The sample lists over 2 million clones; 85% to 95% were seen once. The sample comprised naive CD4+ T cells sorted from blood. The subset denotes: CD45RA+ positively selected. These TCRs come from a man aged 18-30 years in good health.

Concerning this clone itself: One base away lies a much larger clone, so this may be a sequencing read error. Other DNA sequences of this sample code for an identical CDR3. This chain uses TRBV6-5 with TRBJ2-7; 8 bases map to TRBD1. Germline-derived CDR1 and CDR2 are MNHEY and SVGAGI. The CDR3 has 14 amino acids. J gave up 4 bases and V 9 bases, and 11 bases lay outside the gene matches. CDR3 loop: CASRAQGGRYEQYF. CDR3 DNA sequence: TGTGCCAGTAGGGCACAGGGGGGCCGATACGAGCAGTACTTC.

This chain connects TRBV28 to TRBJ1-5; D may be TRBD1 (5 bases). The CDR3 consists of 15 residues. Looked up from germline, CDR1 is MDHEN and CDR2 is SYDVKM. Between the trimmed V and J ends, which lost 5 bases and 2 bases, there was a span of 13 bases. The chain's CDR3 is CASSIQKGGNQPQHF. CDR3 coding DNA: TGTGCCAGCAGTATCCAGAAAGGGGGCAATCAGCCCCAGCATTTT. The variable domain in full, with the rest retrieved from reference TRBV28 and TRBJ1-5, is DVKVTQSSRYLVKRTGEKVFLECVQDMDHENMFWYRQDPGLGLRLIYFSYDVKMKEKGDIPEGYSVSREKKERFSLILESASTNQTSMYLCASSIQKGGNQPQHFGDGTRLSIL.

This chain's CDR3 is CASRGGGSSYEQYF. Here the CDR3 DNA reads TGTGCCAGCAGGGGAGGGGGTTCATCCTACGAGCAGTACTTC. The V and J genes are TRBV28 and TRBJ2-7; D may be TRBD2 (7 bases). Trimming shortened V by 6 bases and J by 1 base, and 13 bases separated the two germline ends. Germline V gene sequence: CDR1 MDHEN, CDR2 SYDVKM. This CDR3 has 14 amino acids.

The V and J genes are TRBV5-1 and TRBJ2-7, with D possibly being TRBD1 (5 bases). The CDR3 runs 16 residues. The germline gives CDR1 SGHRS, CDR2 YFSETQ. Trimming removed 0 bases from V and 0 bases from J, with 13 bases in between. DNA for the CDR3: TGCGCCAGCAGCTTGGGGGGCCCTGTCCCCTCCTACGAGCAGTACTTC. The encoded protein is CASSLGGPVPSYEQYF.

V usage is TRBV15 and J usage is TRBJ1-3, with D possibly being TRBD1 (5 bases). The length of the CDR3 is 15 residues. The germline V gene has CDR1 LNHNV and CDR2 YYDKDF (reference sequence). V gave up 3 bases and J gave up 0 bases, with 9 bases separating them. CDR3 bases: TGTGCCACCAGCAGGGGGGACGCCTCTGGAAACACCATATATTTT. The encoded protein is CATSRGDASGNTIYF.

Note on this clone: A junction boundary mismatches the germline segment, possibly from a read error. The chain links TRBV7-7 to TRBJ2-7; weak D call: TRBD1 (5 bases). Germline loops: CDR1 SSHAT, CDR2 FNYEAQ (reference sequence). The CDR3 is 13 residues long. The CDR3 protein is CASSLGESYEQYF. CDR3 sequence (DNA): TGTGCTAGCAGCTTAGGGGAATCCTACGAGCAGTACTTC.

J is TRBJ2-2 and V is TRBV9; no clear D gene. The CDR3 runs to 13 residues. CDR1 and CDR2 from the germline V gene are SGDLS and YYNGEE. V was cut by 4 bases and J by 4 bases, with 8 bases left in between. Here the CDR3 DNA reads TGTGCCAGCAGCCTTAGATTCACCGGGGAGCTGTTTTTT. Residues: CASSLRFTGELFF.

The chain combines TRBV9 with TRBJ2-2; D is possibly TRBD1 (8 bases). This CDR3 has 15 amino acids. Germline V gene lookup returns CDR1 SGDLS and CDR2 YYNGEE. V was cut by 0 bases and J by 6 bases, with 12 bases left in between. The CDR3 bases are TGTGCCAGCAGCGTAGGGACAGGGAGGGCCGGGGAGCTGTTTTTT. Translation: CASSVGTGRAGELFF.

The rearrangement links TRBV28 to TRBJ1-1, with TRBD1 matching over 7 bases. Trimming cost V 4 bases and J 10 bases; bases outside gene matches: 9. There are 13 residues in the CDR3. CDR1 is MDHEN, CDR2 SYDVKM, per germline. This CDR3 reads CASSSHQGGRAFF. CDR3 bases: TGTGCCAGCAGTTCACACCAGGGGGGGCGAGCTTTCTTT. The variable domain in full, completed from reference TRBV28 and TRBJ1-1, reads DVKVTQSSRYLVKRTGEKVFLECVQDMDHENMFWYRQDPGLGLRLIYFSYDVKMKEKGDIPEGYSVSREKKERFSLILESASTNQTSMYLCASSSHQGGRAFFGQGTRLTVV.

The chain is built from TRBV5-1 and TRBJ2-1; D call uncertain. In germline, CDR1 is SGHRS, CDR2 YFSETQ. This CDR3 spans 13 amino acids. V dropped 0 bases and J dropped 6 bases, with 7 bases sitting between them. The CDR3 here is CASSLGVSNEQFF. The CDR3 DNA sequence: TGCGCCAGCAGCTTGGGGGTCTCCAATGAGCAGTTCTTC.

This clone occurred once. This sequence joins TRBV7-8 and TRBJ2-7; tentatively, D is TRBD1 (5 bases). CDR1 is SGHVS, CDR2 FQNEAQ, per germline. This CDR3 has 15 amino acids. V lost 1 base, J lost 3 bases, and 13 bases lay in between. CDR3 in DNA: TGTGCCAGCAGCTTAGTAGGGGCGGCTATCTACGAGCAGTACTTC. It translates to CASSLVGAAIYEQYF.

This clone has a handful of counts. The gene calls are TRBV21-1 and TRBJ2-7; TRBD1 is the table's D call and was not checked against the DNA. TRBV21-1 is flagged as a pseudogene. The CDR3 has 17 amino acids. The CDR3 here is CASMRGLYRAISYEQYF. DNA for the CDR3: TGTGCCAGCATGAGGGGGCTCTACAGGGCCATTTCCTACGAGCAGTACTTC.

This chain joins TRBV10-3 and TRBJ2-3, with D maybe TRBD2 (6 bases). The CDR3 has 15 amino acids. V was cut by 3 bases and J by 2 bases, with 12 bases left in between. CDR1 and CDR2 from the germline V gene are ENHRY and SYGVKD. As DNA, the CDR3 is TGTGCCATCAGTGAATGGGCGGGATTCACAGATACGCAGTATTTT. Its protein is CAISEWAGFTDTQYF.

The rearrangement links TRBV9 to TRBJ2-1; TRBD1 might be the D (5 bases). Germline values: CDR1 SGDLS, CDR2 YYNGEE. This CDR3 has 15 amino acids. V dropped 2 bases and J dropped 1 base, with 10 bases sitting between them. The CDR3 coding sequence is TGTGCCAGCAGCGTCCTAAGGGGATCCTACAATGAGCAGTTCTTC. This codes for CASSVLRGSYNEQFF.

This chain uses TRBV7-2 with TRBJ2-7; 10 bases fit TRBD2. CDR1 is SGHTA, CDR2 FQGNSA, per germline. V gave up 5 bases and J gave up 5 bases; unmatched junction bases: 6. The CDR3 runs 14 residues. The CDR3 reads CASSPSGGFDEQYF. DNA for the CDR3: TGTGCCAGCAGCCCTAGCGGGGGTTTCGACGAGCAGTACTTC. Complete variable domain (other parts from reference TRBV7-2 and TRBJ2-7): GAGVSQSPSNKVTEKGKDVELRCDPISGHTALYWYRQSLGQGLEFLIYFQGNSAPDKSGLPSDRFSAERTGGSVSTLTIQRTQQEDSAVYLCASSPSGGFDEQYFGPGTRLTVT.

This sequence joins TRBV2 and TRBJ1-6, with a tentative D call TRBD1 (5 bases). CDR1 is SNHLY and CDR2 is FYNNEI in the germline V gene. Trimming took off 4 bases at V and 8 bases at J, with 9 bases between the two ends. The CDR3 is 13 amino acids. CDR3 DNA sequence: TGTGCCAGCAGTGGGGGGGAGGATTCACCCCTCCACTTT. It yields the protein CASSGGEDSPLHF.

V usage is TRBV5-1 and J usage is TRBJ1-1, with a tentative D call TRBD1 (5 bases). The CDR3 spans 12 residues. Looked up from germline, CDR1 is SGHRS and CDR2 is YFSETQ. The ends were cut back, 3 bases at V and 7 bases at J, with 10 bases in the middle. CDR3 coding DNA: TGCGCCAGCAGCTGGGACGCGGGTGAAGCTTTCTTT. Residues: CASSWDAGEAFF.

The chain combines TRBV7-9 with TRBJ1-1, with D uncertain. Deletions cut 0 bases from V and 10 bases from J, with 12 bases between. CDR3 size: 13 residues. Germline V CDR1 and CDR2: SEHNR, FQNEAQ (reference sequence). This chain's CDR3 is CASSLASESVAFF. The DNA for the CDR3 is TGTGCCAGCAGCTTAGCGTCTGAGAGTGTAGCTTTCTTT.